This T cell receptor (beta chain) was found in a study of molecular identifiers for immune sequencing clone quantification listed by TCRdb under 2018. For the wider study: For a replicate experiment, RNA from roughly 18,000 or 92,000 naive CD8 T cells was divided into five aliquots, of which four were sequenced. The study was a methods study using CD8 T cells to benchmark molecular-identifier clustering-based TCR repertoire sequencing (MIDCIRS) and TCR RNA copy counting.

The cysteine opens and the phenylalanine closes a CDR3 of 15 amino acids. The only DNA kept is the CDR3, 45 bases in frame from the first base. The germline V gene (reference sequence) sets CDR1 to MNHEY and CDR2 to SMNVEV. V loses 5 bases at its end and J loses 4 bases; junction bases beyond the gene matches: 7. Libraries of naive CD8 T cells were generated from roughly 21,000 to 960,000 sorted cells, with 10%, 30% or 50% of the purified RNA used. Naive CD8 T cells, defined as CD8+CD4-CCR7+CD45RA+, were FACS-sorted into RLT Plus buffer on a BD FACSAria II. Roughly ten TCR copies' worth of Jurkat RNA were spiked into roughly 17,000-1,100,000 naive CD8 T cell samples to test detection sensitivity. CD8 T cells were enriched using RosetteSep CD8+ T Cell Enrichment Cocktail and Ficoll-Paque, and the enriched cells then underwent ACK red cell lysis. In regard to this clonotype: Its antigen is not yet known. Per-nucleotide qualities are absent, and no much larger clonotype sits a single base away.

Study-wide findings and limitations: The sizes of highly expanded clones could end up underestimated when identical TCR molecules share a barcode. Spiked-in Jurkat TCR RNA equivalent to a single cell was reported to be detectable even among over 800,000 naive CD8 T cells. Modeling estimated around 3.2 recovered TCR RNA copies per cell, compared with about ten by digital PCR, which implies 30% to 35% capture efficiency. Clones above 20 RNA copies held over 97% of molecules in CMV-specific effector cells but under 1% in naive cells. Spiked-in Jurkat TCR RNA (10 copies' worth), which is not part of the donor repertoire, was contained in the naive libraries. When barcode sub-clustering was left out, chimeric consensus sequences inflated TCR diversity, with chimeras reaching as high as 47%.

Library construction relied on PCR. The sequencer was an Illumina HiSeq 4000. Preparation of bulk TCR libraries followed a previously described approach, with the TCR primers listed in Table S5. The Qiagen AllPrep DNA/RNA kit was used to purify total RNA. Before analysis, reads from multiple sequencing runs of the same library were pooled. Processing in the source paper ran as follows. Reads were retained only if the reads had an exact TCR constant sequence, and the retained reads were trimmed to 150 nt and grouped according to their 12-nt molecular barcodes. Within each barcode group, reads were sub-clustered at a 15% Levenshtein threshold, and quality-weighted consensus sequences were built per RNA molecule. Non-functional sequences were discarded, and so were lower-count sequences lying one edit away from another sequence. Barcode sub-clusters with fewer than 20% of the maximum read count were removed, based on fitting two negative binomial distributions. TCRdb itself trimmed the public reads at Q25 with fastp, ran MiXCR and retained productive beta chains. When rows share a CDR3 protein, they turn into one entry using the most common DNA and genes. The V and J calls here are based on TCRdb, not the publication. This sample lists approximately 670,000 distinct CDR3 sequences; nearly 20% were detected once. Clones ranked in the top ten supply 0.85% to 0.9% of the sample.

Specimen: naive CD8+ T cells from blood, with Jurkat cell RNA spiked in. The cell subset or site label here, explained by the study, means: FACS-sorted CD8+CD4-CCR7+CD45RA+ naive T cells. The V and J genes are TRBV27 and TRBJ1-2, and TRBD1 aligns with 10 junction nucleotides. The clonotype comes from a human donor in good health. Some libraries in this study had Jurkat cell RNA spiked in. The sequenced DNA is TGTGCCAGCAGTCTAGGGACAGGGGTTGGCTATGGCTACACCTTC. Its translation is CASSLGTGVGYGYTF.